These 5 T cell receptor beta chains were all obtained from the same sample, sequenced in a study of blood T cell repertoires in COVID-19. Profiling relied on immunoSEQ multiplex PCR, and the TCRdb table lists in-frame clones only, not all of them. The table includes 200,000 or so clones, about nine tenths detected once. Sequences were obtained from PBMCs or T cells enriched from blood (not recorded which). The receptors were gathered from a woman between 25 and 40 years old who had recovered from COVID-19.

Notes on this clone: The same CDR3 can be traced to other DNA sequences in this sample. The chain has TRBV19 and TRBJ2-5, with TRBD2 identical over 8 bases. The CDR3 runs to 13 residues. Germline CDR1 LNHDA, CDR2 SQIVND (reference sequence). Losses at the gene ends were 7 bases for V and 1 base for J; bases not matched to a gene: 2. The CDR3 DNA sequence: TGTGCCAGTACGGGAGGGGTCCAAGAGACCCAGTACTTC. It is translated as CASTGGVQETQYF.

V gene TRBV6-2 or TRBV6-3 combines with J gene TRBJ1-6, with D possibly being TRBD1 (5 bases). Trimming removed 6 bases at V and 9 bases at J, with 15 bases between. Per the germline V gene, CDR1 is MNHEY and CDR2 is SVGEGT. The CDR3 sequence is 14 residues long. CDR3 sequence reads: CASSQGREISPLHF. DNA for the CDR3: TGTGCCAGCAGCCAGGGACGGGAGATTTCACCCCTCCACTTT.

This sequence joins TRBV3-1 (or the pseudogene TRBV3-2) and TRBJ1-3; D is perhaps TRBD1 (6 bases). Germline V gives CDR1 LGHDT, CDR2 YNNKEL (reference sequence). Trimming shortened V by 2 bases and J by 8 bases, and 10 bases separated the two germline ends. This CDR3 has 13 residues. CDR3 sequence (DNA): TGTGCCAGCAGCCAAAACCGACAGGACACCATATATTTT. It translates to CASSQNRQDTIYF.

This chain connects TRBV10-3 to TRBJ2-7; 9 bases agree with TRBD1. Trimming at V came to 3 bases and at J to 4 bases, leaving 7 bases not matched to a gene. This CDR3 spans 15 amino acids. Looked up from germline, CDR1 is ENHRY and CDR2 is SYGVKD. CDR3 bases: TGTGCCATCAGTGAAACACCGGGACAGGGTTACGAGCAGTACTTC. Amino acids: CAISETPGQGYEQYF.

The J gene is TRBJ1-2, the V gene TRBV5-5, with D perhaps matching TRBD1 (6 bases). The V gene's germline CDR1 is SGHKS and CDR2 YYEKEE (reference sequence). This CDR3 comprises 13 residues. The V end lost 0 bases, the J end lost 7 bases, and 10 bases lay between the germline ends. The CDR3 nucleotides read TGTGCCAGCAGCTTGGCAGGGGCTGGTGGCTACACCTTC. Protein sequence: CASSLAGAGGYTF.